The entry below describes one T cell receptor (beta chain). The data derive from a study of blood T cell repertoires in COVID-19. Study-wide background: Donors in the United States, Italy and Spain gave samples during acute or convalescent COVID-19. The analysed material was cDNA or gDNA that came from T cells, B-cell-depleted T cells, or PBMCs.

This CDR3 is built from 13 residues. V shed 7 bases and J shed 1 base, with 8 bases lying between them. Germline CDR1 reads MNHEY; CDR2 reads SMNVEV (reference sequence). This study enrolled people aged roughly 18 to 89 from about 24 US geographic areas. Some clones are missing from TCRdb's copy, which holds only in-frame ones; the method was immunoSEQ multiplex PCR. The sample lists 190,000 or so clones; around 90% were seen once. The chain is built from TRBV27 and TRBJ1-5; D unclear. Input material: PBMCs or T cells enriched from blood (not recorded which). This TCR was recovered from a man aged 18-30 years with acute COVID-19. CDR3 bases: TGTGCCAGCACCGCGGGGAGCAATCAGCCCCAGCATTTT. The encoded protein is CASTAGSNQPQHF.